Listed below are T cell receptor beta chains from one sample, sequenced in a study of T cell responses to AZD1222 COVID-19 vaccine. Produced via immunoSEQ multiplex PCR; TCRdb's table is partial and in-frame only. The sample records some 130,000 clones, approximately 91% being singletons. The material sequenced was peripheral blood, taken 28 days after the second AZD1222 dose. These receptors were collected from an adult who received the AZD1222 COVID-19 vaccine. Each CDR3 is given with its conserved first and last residue. The D gene is left open where the match is weak. Rows may omit the clone size; those that give it use once, few, many or a size class.

j_gene: TRBJ1-2
d_gene: -
v_gene: TRBV2
abundance: -
len: 13
CDR3aa: CASSPLSNYGYTF
CDR3nt: TGTGCCAGCAGCCCCTTATCCAACTATGGCTACACCTTC

j_gene: TRBJ1-1
d_gene: -
v_gene: TRBV15
abundance: -
len: 15
CDR3aa: CATSRGMAGDTEAFF
CDR3nt: TGTGCCACCAGCAGAGGGATGGCAGGGGACACTGAAGCTTTCTTT

j_gene: TRBJ1-2
d_gene: -
v_gene: TRBV28
abundance: -
len: 14
CDR3aa: CASSLFPGSNGYTF
CDR3nt: TGTGCCAGCAGTTTATTTCCAGGGTCGAATGGCTACACCTTC

j_gene: TRBJ1-2
d_gene: TRBD1
v_gene: TRBV9
abundance: -
len: 15
CDR3aa: CASTRHGQADYGYTF
CDR3nt: TGTGCCAGCACGCGCCACGGACAGGCGGACTATGGCTACACCTTC

j_gene: TRBJ2-1
d_gene: TRBD2
v_gene: TRBV3-1/TRBV3-2
abundance: -
len: 18
CDR3aa: CASSPIGQGLAGENEQFF
CDR3nt: TGTGCCAGCAGCCCCATAGGGCAGGGTCTAGCGGGTGAGAATGAGCAGTTCTTC

j_gene: TRBJ1-3
d_gene: -
v_gene: TRBV21-1
abundance: -
len: 14
CDR3aa: CASSKRGCINTIYF
CDR3nt: TGTGCCAGCAGCAAAAGAGGGTGTATCAACACCATATATTTT

j_gene: TRBJ2-2
d_gene: TRBD2
v_gene: TRBV11-2
abundance: -
len: 14
CDR3aa: CASSLEPAGRHLFF
CDR3nt: TGTGCCAGCAGCTTAGAGCCAGCGGGACGCCATCTGTTTTTT

j_gene: TRBJ2-2
d_gene: TRBD2
v_gene: TRBV6-4
abundance: few
len: 14
CDR3aa: CASRLAGDTGELFF
CDR3nt: TGTGCCAGCAGACTAGCGGGAGACACCGGGGAGCTGTTTTTT

j_gene: TRBJ1-2
d_gene: -
v_gene: TRBV19
abundance: -
len: 14
CDR3aa: CASSIGGGAYGYTF
CDR3nt: TGTGCCAGTAGTATAGGAGGGGGTGCCTATGGCTACACCTTC

j_gene: TRBJ2-2
d_gene: -
v_gene: TRBV24-1
abundance: -
len: 13
CDR3aa: CATSDLWSGELFF
CDR3nt: TGTGCCACCAGTGATTTATGGTCCGGGGAGCTGTTTTTT

j_gene: TRBJ1-6
d_gene: -
v_gene: TRBV5-8
abundance: -
len: 15
CDR3aa: CASSPLFWEGSPLHF
CDR3nt: TGTGCCAGCAGCCCATTGTTTTGGGAAGGTTCACCCCTCCACTTT

j_gene: TRBJ2-7
d_gene: TRBD1
v_gene: TRBV13
abundance: -
len: 14
CDR3aa: CASSLGQGTYEQYF
CDR3nt: TGTGCCAGCAGCTTGGGACAGGGAACCTACGAGCAGTACTTC

j_gene: TRBJ2-7
d_gene: -
v_gene: TRBV5-1
abundance: -
len: 15
CDR3aa: CASSLVQGLDYEQYF
CDR3nt: TGCGCCAGCAGCTTGGTCCAGGGTCTGGACTACGAGCAGTACTTC

j_gene: TRBJ2-7
d_gene: -
v_gene: TRBV24-1
abundance: -
len: 13
CDR3aa: CATSDSSSPGQYF
CDR3nt: TGTGCCACCAGTGATTCGTCTTCTCCGGGGCAGTACTTC

j_gene: TRBJ1-1
d_gene: -
v_gene: TRBV5-4
abundance: -
len: 13
CDR3aa: CASSLEWGTEAFF
CDR3nt: TGTGCCAGCAGCTTGGAGTGGGGAACTGAAGCTTTCTTT

j_gene: TRBJ1-1
d_gene: TRBD1
v_gene: TRBV28
abundance: -
len: 13
CDR3aa: CASTDRANTEAFF
CDR3nt: TGTGCCAGCACGGACAGGGCGAACACTGAAGCTTTCTTT

j_gene: TRBJ1-5
d_gene: TRBD1
v_gene: TRBV19
abundance: -
len: 16
CDR3aa: CASSSPPGQSNQPQHF
CDR3nt: TGTGCCAGTAGTTCTCCTCCGGGACAGAGCAATCAGCCCCAGCATTTT

j_gene: TRBJ2-3
d_gene: TRBD2
v_gene: TRBV5-6
abundance: -
len: 17
CDR3aa: CASSWRLAGLSTDTQYF
CDR3nt: TGTGCCAGCAGCTGGAGACTAGCGGGACTCTCCACAGATACGCAGTATTTT

j_gene: TRBJ2-7
d_gene: -
v_gene: TRBV5-6
abundance: -
len: 16
CDR3aa: CASSLFLGTLVNEQYF
CDR3nt: TGTGCCAGCAGCTTGTTTTTGGGGACACTAGTAAACGAGCAGTACTTC

j_gene: TRBJ2-7
d_gene: -
v_gene: TRBV5-1
abundance: -
len: 14
CDR3aa: CASSFTGEAYEQYF
CDR3nt: TGCGCCAGCAGCTTCACGGGGGAGGCCTACGAGCAGTACTTC

j_gene: TRBJ1-1
d_gene: -
v_gene: TRBV18
abundance: -
len: 14
CDR3aa: CASAIGWGDSEAFF
CDR3nt: TGTGCCAGCGCAATCGGTTGGGGGGATAGTGAAGCTTTCTTT

j_gene: TRBJ2-1
d_gene: TRBD2
v_gene: TRBV14
abundance: -
len: 16
CDR3aa: CASSQVAGVRYNEQFF
CDR3nt: TGTGCCAGCAGCCAAGTAGCGGGAGTAAGATACAATGAGCAGTTCTTC

j_gene: TRBJ2-5
d_gene: -
v_gene: TRBV30
abundance: -
len: 13
CDR3aa: CAWESPGRGTQYF
CDR3nt: TGTGCCTGGGAATCGCCCGGGAGAGGGACCCAGTACTTC

j_gene: TRBJ1-2
d_gene: TRBD1
v_gene: TRBV28
abundance: -
len: 14
CDR3aa: CASSRDRVNYGYTF
CDR3nt: TGTGCCAGCAGTAGGGACAGGGTTAACTATGGCTACACCTTC

j_gene: TRBJ1-5
d_gene: -
v_gene: TRBV19
abundance: once
len: 15
CDR3aa: CASSRRDRGNQPQHF
CDR3nt: TGTGCCAGTAGTAGACGGGACCGGGGCAATCAGCCCCAGCATTTT

j_gene: TRBJ2-7
d_gene: -
v_gene: TRBV19
abundance: once
len: 13
CDR3aa: CASSRGVKYEQYF
CDR3nt: TGTGCCAGTAGTAGGGGAGTTAAATACGAGCAGTACTTC

j_gene: TRBJ2-7
d_gene: -
v_gene: TRBV5-1
abundance: -
len: 17
CDR3aa: CASSLALMGVFSYEQYF
CDR3nt: TGCGCCAGCAGCTTGGCCTTAATGGGGGTCTTCTCCTACGAGCAGTACTTC

j_gene: TRBJ2-7
d_gene: TRBD1
v_gene: TRBV6-5
abundance: -
len: 14
CDR3aa: CASSRPGQGYEQYF
CDR3nt: TGTGCCAGCAGTAGACCGGGACAGGGATACGAGCAGTACTTC

j_gene: TRBJ1-6
d_gene: TRBD1
v_gene: TRBV28
abundance: -
len: 14
CDR3aa: CASRPGQVNSPLHF
CDR3nt: TGTGCCAGCAGACCGGGACAGGTTAATTCACCCCTCCACTTT

j_gene: TRBJ2-3
d_gene: TRBD1
v_gene: TRBV5-4
abundance: -
len: 16
CDR3aa: CATRRHGTGATDTQYF
CDR3nt: TGTGCCACCAGACGGCACGGGACAGGGGCGACAGATACGCAGTATTTT

j_gene: TRBJ1-1
d_gene: -
v_gene: TRBV7-3
abundance: -
len: 15
CDR3aa: CASSLTAGGDTEAFF
CDR3nt: TGTGCCAGCAGCTTAACCGCGGGAGGAGACACTGAAGCTTTCTTT

j_gene: TRBJ2-1
d_gene: TRBD2
v_gene: TRBV3-1/TRBV3-2
abundance: -
len: 16
CDR3aa: CASSHRASGRADEQFF
CDR3nt: TGTGCCAGCAGCCATCGGGCTAGCGGGAGGGCCGATGAGCAGTTCTTC

j_gene: TRBJ2-1
d_gene: TRBD2
v_gene: TRBV7-9
abundance: -
len: 19
CDR3aa: CASSLAGLAGQSSYNEQFF
CDR3nt: TGTGCCAGCAGCTTAGCAGGACTAGCGGGCCAGAGCTCCTACAATGAGCAGTTCTTC

j_gene: TRBJ1-5
d_gene: -
v_gene: TRBV28
abundance: -
len: 14
CDR3aa: CASSRWGTAQPQHF
CDR3nt: TGTGCCAGCAGTCGTTGGGGGACGGCTCAGCCCCAGCATTTT

j_gene: TRBJ1-1
d_gene: TRBD1
v_gene: TRBV19
abundance: -
len: 13
CDR3aa: CASIGQGATEAFF
CDR3nt: TGTGCCAGTATCGGACAGGGGGCGACTGAAGCTTTCTTT

j_gene: TRBJ2-6
d_gene: -
v_gene: TRBV6-5
abundance: -
len: 15
CDR3aa: CASSSLPSGANVLTF
CDR3nt: TGTGCCAGCAGTTCACTTCCCTCTGGGGCCAACGTCCTGACTTTC

j_gene: TRBJ1-4
d_gene: TRBD1
v_gene: TRBV18
abundance: -
len: 14
CDR3aa: CASSGRTGDEKLFF
CDR3nt: TGTGCCAGCTCAGGGCGGACAGGGGATGAAAAACTGTTTTTT

j_gene: TRBJ2-3
d_gene: -
v_gene: TRBV21-1
abundance: -
len: 14
CDR3aa: CASRLAGVTDTQYF
CDR3nt: TGTGCCAGCAGGCTAGCGGGAGTGACAGATACGCAGTATTTT

j_gene: TRBJ2-1
d_gene: -
v_gene: TRBV21-1
abundance: -
len: 15
CDR3aa: CASSKASTRSIEQFF
CDR3nt: TGTGCCAGCAGCAAAGCCAGCACTAGATCCATTGAGCAGTTCTTC

j_gene: TRBJ2-1
d_gene: -
v_gene: TRBV18
abundance: -
len: 12
CDR3aa: CASSPSYNEQFF
CDR3nt: TGTGCCAGCTCACCGTCGTACAATGAGCAGTTCTTC

j_gene: TRBJ1-2
d_gene: -
v_gene: TRBV19
abundance: -
len: 16
CDR3aa: CASSIIGQGSNYGYTF
CDR3nt: TGTGCCAGTAGTATTATCGGGCAGGGGTCCAACTATGGCTACACCTTC

j_gene: TRBJ2-4
d_gene: TRBD2
v_gene: TRBV28
abundance: -
len: 16
CDR3aa: CASSPGTSGSRYIQYF
CDR3nt: TGTGCCAGCAGTCCCGGGACTAGCGGGAGTCGGTACATTCAGTACTTC

j_gene: TRBJ1-1
d_gene: TRBD1
v_gene: TRBV24-1
abundance: -
len: 12
CDR3aa: CATSDYRGEAFF
CDR3nt: TGTGCCACCAGTGACTACAGGGGTGAAGCTTTCTTT

j_gene: TRBJ1-1
d_gene: -
v_gene: TRBV10-2
abundance: -
len: 13
CDR3aa: CASKRGMNTEAFF
CDR3nt: TGCGCCAGCAAAAGGGGGATGAACACTGAAGCTTTCTTT

j_gene: TRBJ1-6
d_gene: TRBD1
v_gene: TRBV30
abundance: -
len: 14
CDR3aa: CAWSGTGDNSPLHF
CDR3nt: TGTGCCTGGAGTGGGACAGGGGATAATTCACCCCTCCACTTT

j_gene: TRBJ1-4
d_gene: -
v_gene: TRBV2
abundance: -
len: 11
CDR3aa: CASSELGQLFF
CDR3nt: TGTGCCAGCAGTGAGCTTGGGCAACTGTTTTTT

j_gene: TRBJ2-3
d_gene: TRBD2
v_gene: TRBV7-2
abundance: -
len: 16
CDR3aa: CASSLGLAGAPDTQYF
CDR3nt: TGTGCCAGCAGCTTAGGACTAGCGGGAGCCCCAGATACGCAGTATTTT

j_gene: TRBJ2-1
d_gene: TRBD2
v_gene: TRBV19
abundance: -
len: 16
CDR3aa: CASIRISGSSYNEQFF
CDR3nt: TGTGCCAGTATTAGGATTAGCGGGAGCTCCTACAATGAGCAGTTCTTC

j_gene: TRBJ2-1
d_gene: TRBD2
v_gene: TRBV2
abundance: -
len: 14
CDR3aa: CASSLAASYNEQFF
CDR3nt: TGTGCCAGCAGTCTAGCGGCCTCCTACAATGAGCAGTTCTTC

j_gene: TRBJ2-5
d_gene: TRBD2
v_gene: TRBV5-1
abundance: -
len: 16
CDR3aa: CASSPRTASGQETQYF
CDR3nt: TGCGCCAGCAGCCCCCGGACGGCTAGCGGCCAAGAGACCCAGTACTTC

j_gene: TRBJ1-3
d_gene: -
v_gene: TRBV6-2/TRBV6-3
abundance: -
len: 10
CDR3aa: CASSRNTIYF
CDR3nt: TGTGCCAGCAGTCGGAACACCATATATTTT

j_gene: TRBJ2-1
d_gene: TRBD2
v_gene: TRBV27
abundance: few
len: 17
CDR3aa: CASRNPQLAHSYNEQFF
CDR3nt: TGTGCCAGCAGGAACCCCCAACTAGCGCACTCCTACAATGAGCAGTTCTTC

j_gene: TRBJ1-1
d_gene: -
v_gene: TRBV9
abundance: -
len: 14
CDR3aa: CASSVEGDGTEAFF
CDR3nt: TGTGCCAGCAGCGTAGAGGGGGACGGCACTGAAGCTTTCTTT

j_gene: TRBJ1-5
d_gene: -
v_gene: TRBV19
abundance: -
len: 14
CDR3aa: CATQRGGGGQPQHF
CDR3nt: TGTGCCACCCAACGGGGAGGAGGCGGTCAGCCCCAGCATTTT

j_gene: TRBJ1-1
d_gene: TRBD1
v_gene: TRBV2
abundance: once
len: 14
CDR3aa: CASSRTGADTEAFF
CDR3nt: TGTGCCAGCAGCCGGACAGGGGCGGACACTGAAGCTTTCTTT

j_gene: TRBJ2-2
d_gene: -
v_gene: TRBV28
abundance: -
len: 15
CDR3aa: CASRPGQGMAGELFF
CDR3nt: TGTGCCAGCAGACCCGGGCAGGGGATGGCCGGGGAGCTGTTTTTT

j_gene: TRBJ2-2
d_gene: TRBD2
v_gene: TRBV7-9
abundance: -
len: 15
CDR3aa: CASSLPAGVGGELFF
CDR3nt: TGTGCCAGCAGCCTCCCAGCGGGAGTAGGTGGGGAGCTGTTTTTT

j_gene: TRBJ2-7
d_gene: -
v_gene: TRBV6-1
abundance: -
len: 16
CDR3aa: CASSEAEWGASYEQYF
CDR3nt: TGTGCCAGCAGTGAAGCGGAATGGGGGGCCTCCTACGAGCAGTACTTC

j_gene: TRBJ1-1
d_gene: -
v_gene: TRBV20-1
abundance: -
len: 11
CDR3aa: CSASGFPEAFF
CDR3nt: TGCAGTGCGTCAGGGTTCCCTGAAGCTTTCTTT